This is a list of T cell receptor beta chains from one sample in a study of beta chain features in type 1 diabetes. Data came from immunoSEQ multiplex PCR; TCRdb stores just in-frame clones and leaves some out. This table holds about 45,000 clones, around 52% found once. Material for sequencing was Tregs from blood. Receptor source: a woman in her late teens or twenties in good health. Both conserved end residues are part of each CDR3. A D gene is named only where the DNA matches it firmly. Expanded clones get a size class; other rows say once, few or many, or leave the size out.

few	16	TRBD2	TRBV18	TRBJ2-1	CASSPVASGRRDEQFF	TGTGCCAGCTCACCAGTGGCTAGCGGGAGGAGGGATGAGCAGTTCTTC
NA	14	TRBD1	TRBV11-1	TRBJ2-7	CASRDSGGAYEQYF	TGTGCCAGCAGAGATTCAGGGGGCGCCTACGAGCAGTACTTC
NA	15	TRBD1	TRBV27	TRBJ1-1	CASRDRGRGNTEAFF	TGTGCCAGTAGGGACAGGGGGCGCGGGAACACTGAAGCTTTCTTT
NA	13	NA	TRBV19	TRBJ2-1	CASSREVRGGQFF	TGTGCCAGTAGTCGAGAGGTTCGCGGTGGGCAGTTCTTC
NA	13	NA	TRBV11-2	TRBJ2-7	CASSLPQAYEQYF	TGTGCCAGCAGCTTACCACAAGCCTACGAGCAGTACTTC
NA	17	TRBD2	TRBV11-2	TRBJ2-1	CASSLVLTSGDYNEQFF	TGTGCCAGCAGCTTAGTCCTGACTAGCGGGGATTACAATGAGCAGTTCTTC
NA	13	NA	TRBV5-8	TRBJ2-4	CASSLVTSNIQYF	TGTGCCAGCAGCTTGGTGACATCAAACATTCAGTACTTC
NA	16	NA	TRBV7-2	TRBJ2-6	CASRGGGAIGANVLTF	TGTGCCAGCAGGGGGGGAGGCGCGATAGGGGCCAACGTCCTGACTTTC
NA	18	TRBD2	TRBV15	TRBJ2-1	CATSRGGGSGSVVNEQFF	TGTGCCACCAGCAGAGGGGGGGGCAGCGGGAGTGTGGTCAATGAGCAGTTCTTC
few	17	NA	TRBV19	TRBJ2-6	CASSIGTPSSGANVLTF	TGTGCCAGTAGTATAGGGACACCGAGCTCTGGGGCCAACGTCCTGACTTTC
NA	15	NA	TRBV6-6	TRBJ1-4	CASSPTRGGDEKLFF	TGTGCCAGCAGCCCGACCCGGGGGGGGGATGAAAAACTGTTTTTT
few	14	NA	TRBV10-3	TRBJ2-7	CAISATLKSYEQYF	TGTGCCATCAGTGCGACACTGAAGTCCTACGAGCAGTACTTC
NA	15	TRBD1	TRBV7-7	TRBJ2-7	CASSLAGQGAYEQYF	TGTGCTAGCAGCTTAGCGGGACAGGGGGCCTACGAGCAGTACTTC
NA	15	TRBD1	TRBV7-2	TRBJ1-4	CASSFGQGRLEKLFF	TGTGCCAGCAGCTTCGGACAGGGCAGGTTGGAAAAACTGTTTTTT
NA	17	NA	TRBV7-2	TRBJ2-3	CASSPIASGWGTDTQYF	TGTGCCAGCAGCCCGATAGCCAGCGGGTGGGGCACAGATACGCAGTATTTT
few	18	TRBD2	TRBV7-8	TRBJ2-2	CASSDGRTSGVNTGELFF	TGTGCCAGCAGCGACGGGAGGACTAGCGGGGTGAACACCGGGGAGCTGTTTTTT
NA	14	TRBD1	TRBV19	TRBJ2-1	CASSDRGGWREQFF	TGTGCCAGTAGTGACAGGGGCGGGTGGCGTGAGCAGTTCTTC
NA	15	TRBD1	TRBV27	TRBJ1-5	CASSSQGARGQPQHF	TGTGCCAGCAGTTCCCAGGGGGCAAGGGGTCAGCCCCAGCATTTT
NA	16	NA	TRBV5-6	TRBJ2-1	CASSLAGVFGYNEQFF	TGTGCCAGCAGCTTGGCGGGGGTATTCGGTTACAATGAGCAGTTCTTC
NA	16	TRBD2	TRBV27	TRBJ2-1	CASSPPGLAANNEQFF	TGTGCCAGCAGTCCACCGGGACTAGCGGCGAACAATGAGCAGTTCTTC
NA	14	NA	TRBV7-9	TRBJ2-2	CASSDRGFPGELFF	TGTGCCAGCAGCGATCGGGGATTCCCCGGGGAGCTGTTTTTT